The 17 T cell receptor beta chains in this list originate from one sample, sequenced in a study of blood T cell repertoires in COVID-19. TCRdb's copy holds only in-frame clones and misses some; the assay was immunoSEQ multiplex PCR. The sample consists of some 70,000 clones, roughly nine tenths of them appearing once. The sample was peripheral blood. Receptor source: a middle-aged man with acute or convalescent COVID-19.

The rearrangement links TRBV6-2 or TRBV6-3 to TRBJ1-5, with 9 bases lining up with TRBD1. J lost 1 base, V lost 0 bases, and 7 bases had no gene match. This CDR3 has 18 amino acids. Germline V CDR1 and CDR2: MNHEY, SVGEGT. This CDR3 is CASSYSGQGITSNQPQHF. CDR3 DNA sequence: TGTGCCAGCAGTTACTCTGGACAGGGGATCACCAGCAATCAGCCCCAGCATTTT.

The J gene is TRBJ2-1, the V gene TRBV27; maybe TRBD2 (5 bases). V was trimmed by 0 bases and J by 8 bases, leaving 17 bases between them. Germline CDR1 reads MNHEY; CDR2 reads SMNVEV (reference sequence). This CDR3 contains 16 residues. The DNA for the CDR3 is TGTGCCAGCAGTTTATCTTTAGAGGGCCTTTCCCATGAGCAGTTCTTC. Its protein product is CASSLSLEGLSHEQFF.

This clone was seen just once. The junction differs from germline at one of its ends, possibly a read error. This chain links TRBV6-2 or TRBV6-3 with TRBJ1-5; the D gene is possibly TRBD1 (6 bases). This CDR3 region has 13 residues. Germline CDR1 MNHEY, CDR2 SVGEGT. CDR3 loop: CASSGQSNQPQHF. CDR3 bases: TGTGCCAGCAGTGGACAGAGCAACCAGCCCCAGCATTTT.

The V call is TRBV11-3, the J call TRBJ2-2, with D perhaps TRBD2 (5 bases). With 8 bases removed from V and 5 bases from J, the gap between germline ends came to 12 bases. The CDR3 runs 13 residues. Germline values: CDR1 SGHNT, CDR2 YENEEA. This CDR3 is CASGQTGTGELFF. Here the CDR3 DNA reads TGTGCCAGCGGCCAAACGGGGACCGGGGAGCTGTTTTTT.

The genes are TRBV6-5 and TRBJ1-6; 8 nucleotides align to TRBD1. Trimming at V came to 6 bases and at J to 5 bases, leaving 6 bases not matched to a gene. CDR3 length: 15 residues. CDR1 is MNHEY, CDR2 SVGAGI, per germline. CDR3 in DNA: TGTGCCAGCAGCCCGACAGGGGTGAATAATTCACCCCTCCACTTT. This translates into CASSPTGVNNSPLHF.

The chain is built from TRBV2 and TRBJ1-5; D is perhaps TRBD1 (6 bases). The germline V and J ends were trimmed by 3 bases and 3 bases, with 12 bases remaining between them. The CDR3 has 15 amino acids. Germline assignment: CDR1 SNHLY and CDR2 FYNNEI. CDR3 protein: CASSDFSGVNQPQHF. The DNA for the CDR3 is TGTGCCAGCAGTGATTTCTCAGGGGTCAATCAGCCCCAGCATTTT.

The V gene is TRBV30, the J gene TRBJ2-1, with TRBD2 identical over 8 bases. Germline assignment: CDR1 GTSNPN and CDR2 SVGIG (reference sequence). V was clipped by 2 bases and J by 6 bases; unmatched bases: 9. The CDR3 contains 15 residues. The CDR3 here is CAWSSFAGGVNEQFF. CDR3 bases: TGTGCCTGGAGTTCTTTTGCGGGAGGCGTCAATGAGCAGTTCTTC. Filled out from reference TRBV30 and TRBJ2-1, the complete variable domain reads SQTIHQWPATLVQPVGSPLSLECTVEGTSNPNLYWYRQAAGRGLQLLFYSVGIGQISSEVPQNLSASRPQDRQFILSSKKLLLSDSGFYLCAWSSFAGGVNEQFFGPGTRLTVL.

The V and J genes are TRBV18 and TRBJ2-4; TRBD1 matches 9 bases. There are 17 residues in the CDR3. Trimming at V came to 3 bases and at J to 2 bases, leaving 8 bases not matched to a gene. CDR1 and CDR2 (germline): KGHSH, LQKENI. The CDR3 nucleotides are TGTGCCAGCTCACCTTTGGGGGGACAGGGTCCCAAAAACATTCAGTACTTC. It specifies CASSPLGGQGPKNIQYF.

The J gene is TRBJ1-5, the V gene TRBV20-1; tentative D call: TRBD1 (5 bases). Trimming pared 6 bases from V and 9 bases from J, leaving 9 bases between. This CDR3 is 10 amino acids long. From germline, CDR1 is DFQATT and CDR2 SNEGSKA (reference sequence). The CDR3 region is CSASGGPQHF. The CDR3 nucleotides are TGCAGTGCCTCCGGGGGGCCCCAGCATTTT.

V and J are TRBV12-3 or TRBV12-4 and TRBJ1-2, with 7 positions matching TRBD1. The CDR3 contains 13 residues. Trimming cost V 5 bases and J 4 bases; bases outside gene matches: 4. This chain's CDR3 is CASSRGQAYGYTF. The CDR3 coding sequence is TGTGCCAGCAGTCGAGGACAGGCCTATGGCTACACCTTC.

The rearrangement joins TRBV7-2 to TRBJ2-1, with D tentatively TRBD2 (5 bases). The CDR3 runs to 16 residues. V was trimmed by 2 bases and J by 10 bases, leaving 21 bases between them. Per the germline V gene, CDR1 is SGHTA and CDR2 is FQGNSA. CDR3 coding DNA: TGTGCCAGCAGCTTATCCCCAACTAGTTCCAGTAGAGAGCAGTTCTTC. Translated, it gives CASSLSPTSSSREQFF.

This clone has more than one count but fewer than ten. The chain couples TRBV4-3 to TRBJ2-7; 10 bases fit TRBD1. V lost 6 bases to trimming and J lost 1 base; unmatched junction nucleotides: 9. Germline V gives CDR1 LGHNA, CDR2 YSLEER. The CDR3 spans 16 residues. Written as DNA, the CDR3 is TGCGCCAGCAGTCCCTCTGGGACAGGGGAGTCCTACGAGCAGTACTTC. It codes for CASSPSGTGESYEQYF.

J is TRBJ2-1 and V is TRBV6-5; 8 bases line up with TRBD1. The ends lost 6 bases at V and 9 bases at J; junction bases unmatched: 1. CDR1 is MNHEY and CDR2 is SVGAGI in the germline V gene. The CDR3 spans 11 residues. The CDR3, as DNA: TGTGCCAGCAGGGGACAGGTTGAGCAGTTCTTC. Encoded protein: CASRGQVEQFF.

The chain couples TRBV28 to TRBJ1-1, with D perhaps TRBD1 (5 bases). CDR3 length: 15 amino acids. V was pared by 4 bases and J by 0 bases, with 12 bases between. The germline gives CDR1 MDHEN, CDR2 SYDVKM. The CDR3 loop is CASSSLRVLNTEAFF. The CDR3 nucleotides read TGTGCCAGCAGTTCCCTCAGGGTTCTGAACACTGAAGCTTTCTTT.

The chain employs TRBV9 and TRBJ2-7; 13 nucleotides align to TRBD2. The V gene end was trimmed by 3 bases and the J gene end by 0 bases; junction bases not matched to a gene: 3. There are 16 residues in the CDR3. Germline V lookup: CDR1 SGDLS, CDR2 YYNGEE. The CDR3 sequence: CASSAGLAGRSYEQYF. CDR3 DNA: TGTGCCAGCAGCGCGGGACTAGCGGGACGCTCCTACGAGCAGTACTTC.

V gene TRBV28 combines with J gene TRBJ1-6; 9 positions agree with TRBD1. Germline CDR1 reads MDHEN; CDR2 reads SYDVKM. Trimming removed 2 bases from V and 9 bases from J; junction bases left unmatched: 11. The CDR3 is 17 amino acids. The CDR3 sequence: CASSLRTGGGVASPLHF. For the CDR3, the DNA is TGTGCCAGCAGTTTACGAACAGGGGGCGGGGTAGCTTCACCCCTCCACTTT.

This chain's CDR3 is CTSSHTTGTRRLRANSLAGELFF. In nucleotides, the CDR3 is TGCACCAGCAGCCACACTACCGGGACTAGAAGGTTGAGAGCAAACTCCCTCGCCGGGGAGCTGTTTTTT. This chain connects TRBV1 to TRBJ2-2; TRBD2, the table's D call, was not compared with the DNA. TRBV1 counts as a pseudogene. The CDR3 spans 23 residues.